The 30 T cell receptor beta chains listed next were all sequenced from one sample in a study of blood T cells in healthy people across ages. A sample-barcoded 5' primer and a J-beta primer mix were used in a second PCR of roughly 7 to 12 cycles. TCRdb itself ran the 5' RACE reads through MiXCR, one entry per CDR3 protein. Seen here are approximately 800,000 distinct CDR3 sequences, roughly 34% observed once, and the top ten hold approximately 12%. Sequencing was performed on blood. These receptors all stem from a man aged 18 to 30 in good health.

Ten or more counts support this clonotype. The V and J genes are TRBV4-1 and TRBJ2-3, with TRBD2 identical over 7 bases. Germline lookup yields CDR1 MGHRA and CDR2 YSYEKL. The CDR3 runs to 18 residues. With V trimmed by 1 base and J by 2 bases, 12 bases remained unmatched. In nucleotides, the CDR3 is TGCGCCAGCAGCCAAGGGCGGGGAGCGGGGACCCCCACAGATACGCAGTATTTT. Its protein product is CASSQGRGAGTPTDTQYF.

This chain uses TRBV21-1 with TRBJ1-1; no check of the table's D call, TRBD1, against the DNA was made. TRBV21-1 is classified as a pseudogene. The CDR3 runs 15 residues. This CDR3 reads CASSSQGVESTEAFF. CDR3 DNA sequence: TGTGCCAGCAGCTCACAGGGAGTGGAGAGCACTGAAGCTTTCTTT.

This clonotype has a handful of counts. This sequence joins TRBV28 and TRBJ2-3, with D uncertain. The CDR3 extends over 16 amino acids. CDR1 and CDR2 (germline): MDHEN, SYDVKM. Trimming shortened V by 7 bases and J by 6 bases, and 23 bases separated the two germline ends. CDR3 amino acids: CASTPRVTKAIDTQYF. The CDR3 coding sequence is TGTGCCAGCACCCCCCGGGTCACTAAGGCGATCGATACGCAGTATTTT.

Turning to this clonotype: Since a much larger clone is just one base distant, this may be a read error. This sequence joins TRBV10-3 and TRBJ2-5, with 10 bases identical to TRBD1. This CDR3 region has 15 residues. Germline V gives CDR1 ENHRY, CDR2 SYGVKD. CDR3 in DNA: TGTACCATCAGTCCCGGGACAGGGGTTCAAGAGACCCAGTACTTC. Protein: CTISPGTGVQETQYF.

This clonotype has more than one count but fewer than ten. This chain links TRBV7-2 with TRBJ1-2; 7 bases are a match to TRBD1. The CDR3 contains 13 residues. Germline V CDR1 and CDR2: SGHTA, FQGNSA. V trimming: 3 bases; J trimming: 8 bases; junction bases outside the gene matches: 6. The CDR3 here is CASSLTGSNGYTF. The CDR3, as DNA: TGTGCCAGCAGCTTGACAGGGTCAAACGGCTACACCTTC.

This clonotype occurred a few times. This may arise from a read error, as a much more abundant clone is one base away. V is TRBV6-2 or TRBV6-3 and J is TRBJ1-5; no reliable D call. Trimming took 2 bases from V and 0 from J, leaving 2 bases between them. Germline V gene lookup returns CDR1 MNHEY and CDR2 SVGEGT. The CDR3 sequence is 13 residues long. CDR3 in amino acids: CASSYGSNQPQHF. CDR3 in DNA: TGTGCCAGCAGTTACGGTAGCAATCAGCCCCAGCATTTT.

J is TRBJ2-5 and V is TRBV6-2 or TRBV6-3, with no clear D. The germline V gene encodes CDR1 MNHEY and CDR2 SVGEGT. CDR3 length: 13 residues. V lost 6 bases, J lost 2 bases, and 10 bases lay in between. The CDR3 DNA follows: TGTGCCAGCAGCCAAAACTATCAAGAGACCCAGTACTTC. It encodes CASSQNYQETQYF.

In this sample, this clonotype turned up a few times. The chain joins TRBV6-6 to TRBJ1-2, with D unresolved. In germline, CDR1 is MNHNY, CDR2 SVGAGI (reference sequence). Trimming took 0 bases from V and 6 from J, leaving 14 bases between them. The CDR3 is made up of 15 amino acids. The CDR3 DNA sequence: TGTGCCAGCAGTTACTCGCGAGCCCTTCAAGATGGCTACACCTTC. It specifies CASSYSRALQDGYTF.

This clonotype has ten or more counts. One end of the junction is discordant with germline, which a read error may explain. The genes are TRBV7-9 and TRBJ2-7, with no clear D. The CDR3 has 14 amino acids. CDR1 and CDR2 from the germline V gene are SEHNR and FQNEAQ (reference sequence). The CDR3 loop is CASTLVESSYEQYF. CDR3 in DNA: TGTGCCAGCACCTTAGTGGAAAGCTCCTACGAGCAGTACTTC.

This clonotype was detected a few times. V and J are TRBV5-6 and TRBJ1-1; weak D call: TRBD1 (5 bases). The V end was cut by 2 bases, the J end by 4 bases, with 12 bases between. The CDR3 loop spans 14 amino acids. CDR1 and CDR2 from the germline V gene are SGHDT and YYEEEE. CDR3 amino acids: CASSLRDGPTEAFF. The CDR3 DNA follows: TGTGCCAGCAGCTTAAGGGACGGTCCCACTGAAGCTTTCTTT.

This chain connects TRBV10-3 to TRBJ1-3; 8 bases fit TRBD1. Germline V gene data show CDR1 as ENHRY and CDR2 as SYGVKD. Trimming at V came to 7 bases and at J to 4 bases, leaving 9 bases not matched to a gene. The CDR3 contains 15 residues. The chain's CDR3 is CAIIGPGQAGNTIYF. The CDR3 DNA reads TGTGCCATCATTGGACCGGGACAGGCAGGAAACACCATATATTTT.

The chain couples TRBV7-2 to TRBJ1-4, with 8 bases fitting TRBD1. The germline CDR1 and CDR2 sequences are SGHTA and FQGNSA. The CDR3 is 12 amino acids. V shed 5 bases and J 10 bases; nucleotides not matched to a gene: 3. CDR3 amino acids: CASSNDRGKLFF. The CDR3 coding sequence is TGTGCCAGCAGCAACGACAGGGGAAAACTGTTTTTT. The variable domain in full, completed from reference TRBV7-2 and TRBJ1-4, reads GAGVSQSPSNKVTEKGKDVELRCDPISGHTALYWYRQSLGQGLEFLIYFQGNSAPDKSGLPSDRFSAERTGGSVSTLTIQRTQQEDSAVYLCASSNDRGKLFFGSGTQLSVL.

The chain couples TRBV20-1 to TRBJ2-5, with 11 bases fitting TRBD2. CDR1 and CDR2 from the germline V gene are DFQATT and SNEGSKA (reference sequence). This CDR3 is 15 amino acids long. With V trimmed by 2 bases and J by 11 bases, 13 bases remained unmatched. CDR3: CSARPTSGELGEQYF. Here the CDR3 DNA reads TGCAGTGCTAGACCGACTAGCGGGGAATTGGGTGAGCAGTACTTC.

V and J are TRBV4-1 and TRBJ2-1, with D possibly being TRBD1 (5 bases). Germline V gene sequence: CDR1 MGHRA, CDR2 YSYEKL. The CDR3 totals 16 residues. V gave up 0 bases and J gave up 10 bases, with 19 bases separating them. The CDR3: CASSQEVGRGRWEQFF. The CDR3 DNA reads TGCGCCAGCAGCCAAGAGGTGGGTAGGGGAAGATGGGAGCAGTTCTTC.

V is TRBV12-5 and J is TRBJ1-1; no clear D gene. V lost 7 bases, J lost 7 bases, and 16 bases lay in between. Germline V lookup: CDR1 LGHNT, CDR2 FRNRAP. The CDR3 spans 13 residues. CDR3 loop: CASDDVQTDEAFF. DNA of the CDR3: TGTGCTAGTGATGACGTACAAACCGATGAAGCTTTCTTT.

The chain is built from TRBV2 and TRBJ1-3; 8 positions agree with TRBD1. V shed 1 base and J 4 bases; nucleotides not matched to a gene: 0. Germline lookup yields CDR1 SNHLY and CDR2 FYNNEI. The CDR3 extends over 14 amino acids. CDR3 nucleotides: TGTGCCAGCAGTGAAGGGGACAGGGGAAACACCATATATTTT. Translating it yields CASSEGDRGNTIYF.

Only a few counts were recorded for this clonotype. The rearrangement uses TRBV27 and TRBJ1-6; perhaps TRBD1 as D (5 bases). With 6 bases removed from V and 9 bases from J, the gap between germline ends came to 18 bases. Germline lookup yields CDR1 MNHEY and CDR2 SMNVEV (reference sequence). CDR3 size: 15 residues. The CDR3 here is CASRPTQGGISPLHF. The DNA of the CDR3 is TGTGCCAGCAGACCGACTCAGGGTGGAATTTCACCCCTCCACTTT.

The chain links TRBV27 to TRBJ1-4; D unclear. Per the germline V gene, CDR1 is MNHEY and CDR2 is SMNVEV (reference sequence). This CDR3 is built from 15 residues. V lost 3 bases and J 0 bases, leaving 8 bases between the germline ends. DNA of the CDR3: TGTGCCAGCAGTTTTCAAGCCGCAACTAATGAAAAACTGTTTTTT. It is translated as CASSFQAATNEKLFF.

The chain links TRBV6-6 to TRBJ1-1; D not certain. CDR1 and CDR2 (germline): MNHNY, SVGAGI (reference sequence). V lost 7 bases and J 6 bases, leaving 12 bases between the germline ends. This CDR3 region has 12 residues. In DNA form, the CDR3 reads TGTGCCAGCAATAAAGTGGAGGCTGAAGCTTTCTTT. The encoded protein is CASNKVEAEAFF.

This chain connects TRBV14 to TRBJ1-2; 10 bases are a match to TRBD1. CDR3 length: 15 amino acids. The ends lost 4 bases at V and 4 bases at J; junction bases unmatched: 6. Per the germline V gene, CDR1 is SGHDN and CDR2 is FVKESK. The DNA of the CDR3 is TGTGCCAGCAGCCGGGGGACAGGGGCCTTCTATGGCTACACCTTC. Encoded protein: CASSRGTGAFYGYTF.

CDR3 region: CASGVNRYTDTQYF. DNA of the CDR3: TGTGCTAGTGGTGTGAACAGATACACAGATACGCAGTATTTT. The V gene is TRBV12-5, the J gene TRBJ2-3; D remains ambiguous. The CDR3 spans 14 residues. Germline V CDR1 and CDR2: LGHNT, FRNRAP. Trimming stripped 5 bases from V and 2 bases from J, with 11 bases between.

There are a few counts of this clonotype. V and J are TRBV27 and TRBJ1-1, with D possibly being TRBD1 (5 bases). The germline V gene has CDR1 MNHEY and CDR2 SMNVEV (reference sequence). Between the trimmed V and J ends, which lost 5 bases and 4 bases, there was a span of 14 bases. The CDR3 is made up of 14 amino acids. CDR3 in DNA: TGTGCCAGCAGTACTGGGGGGGGGGGCACTGAAGCTTTCTTT. As protein: CASSTGGGGTEAFF.

There are a few counts of this clonotype. This chain joins TRBV7-8 and TRBJ1-2; D gene uncertain. The germline V gene has CDR1 SGHVS and CDR2 FQNEAQ. The V gene lost 5 bases and the J gene lost 8 bases, with 15 bases spanning the gap. The CDR3 has 13 residues. CDR3 DNA: TGTGCCAGCAGCGTAGGGTTGCGAGGAGGCTACACCTTC. Translating gives CASSVGLRGGYTF.

The rearrangement uses TRBV5-1 and TRBJ1-1; D ambiguous. Germline-derived CDR1 and CDR2 are SGHRS and YFSETQ. The CDR3 is 13 amino acids. V was shortened by 0 bases and J by 8 bases, with 11 bases between the two germline ends. The CDR3 reads CASSLGPPAEAFF. The CDR3 nucleotides read TGCGCCAGCAGCTTGGGCCCGCCGGCCGAAGCTTTCTTT.

The rearrangement links TRBV20-1 to TRBJ2-1; TRBD2 matches 8 bases. Germline V gives CDR1 DFQATT, CDR2 SNEGSKA (reference sequence). Germline trimming cut 0 bases from V and 7 bases from J; bases unmatched to any gene: 14. The CDR3 length is 17 residues. The chain's CDR3 is CSARDPGGRTMGNEQFF. The CDR3 DNA follows: TGCAGTGCTAGAGATCCTGGCGGGAGGACAATGGGGAATGAGCAGTTCTTC.

V gene TRBV29-1 combines with J gene TRBJ1-2, with D unresolved. Germline CDR1 SQVTM, CDR2 ANQGSEA. V shed 0 bases and J shed 4 bases, with 9 bases lying between them. This CDR3 contains 13 residues. This CDR3 reads CSVEDRVTYGYTF. The CDR3 DNA reads TGCAGCGTTGAAGATCGGGTCACCTATGGCTACACCTTC.

This clonotype was counted at least ten times. CDR3 coding DNA: TGCAGCCTCCTAGCATCCCAAGAGACCCAGTACTTC. Encoded protein: CSLLASQETQYF. The genes are TRBV29-1 and TRBJ2-5; D is possibly TRBD2 (5 bases). This CDR3 has 12 residues. V was shortened by 8 bases and J by 1 base, with 11 bases between the two germline ends. Germline V gene lookup returns CDR1 SQVTM and CDR2 ANQGSEA.

The chain is built from TRBV7-3 and TRBJ2-1; possibly TRBD1 or TRBD2 for D (5 bases each). Per the germline V gene, CDR1 is SGHTA and CDR2 is FQGTGA. V was pared by 5 bases and J by 5 bases, with 13 bases between. The CDR3 contains 14 residues. The CDR3 DNA follows: TGTGCCAGCAGCCCAGCCGGGACCAACAATGAGCAGTTCTTC. Residues: CASSPAGTNNEQFF.

This chain joins TRBV20-1 and TRBJ1-1; D ambiguous. V was pared by 6 bases and J by 4 bases, with 15 bases between. CDR1 DFQATT and CDR2 SNEGSKA come from the germline V gene (reference sequence). The CDR3 consists of 13 residues. CDR3 sequence reads: CSAPIPRSTEAFF. The CDR3 nucleotides read TGCAGTGCACCGATTCCCCGGAGCACTGAAGCTTTCTTT.

The chain employs TRBV6-1 and TRBJ1-1; no clear D. The CDR3 is 13 residues long. CDR1 is MNHNS and CDR2 is SASEGT in the germline V gene. With 7 bases removed from V and 8 bases from J, the gap between germline ends came to 17 bases. CDR3 region: CASTLVPGKEAFF. The CDR3 nucleotides are TGTGCCAGCACCCTAGTTCCGGGAAAGGAAGCTTTCTTT.